This TCR beta chain was identified during a study of blood T cells in healthy people across ages. Study results and caveats: Older age went with lower TCR beta diversity per million T cells, in a roughly linear way.

Sample donors were healthy Caucasian individuals that came from Russia, aged roughly 6 to 95. Deletions cut 3 bases from V and 6 bases from J, with 11 bases between. The CDR3 extends over 13 amino acids. Germline assignment: CDR1 DFQATT and CDR2 SNEGSKA (reference sequence). Primed by a sample-barcoded 5' primer and a J-beta primer mix, a second PCR proceeded for roughly 6 to 12 cycles. MiXCR was run by TCRdb on the 5' RACE reads, yielding one entry per CDR3 protein. This sample has approximately 780,000 distinct CDR3 sequences, with 20% to 30% found just once. In the case of this clonotype: What it binds is not known.

These records were also assigned to another study, of T cells of mothers and their children. That publication notes: The authors used all extracted RNA for cDNA synthesis, at approximately 1.5 ug per 15 ul.

This TCR derives from a boy between 10 and 17 years old in good health. Source material: blood. The chain has TRBV20-1 and TRBJ1-4; the D is unclear. The DNA of the CDR3 is TGCAGTGCTAGTCTGAACTCAGATGAAAAACTGTTTTTT. Translating gives CSASLNSDEKLFF.